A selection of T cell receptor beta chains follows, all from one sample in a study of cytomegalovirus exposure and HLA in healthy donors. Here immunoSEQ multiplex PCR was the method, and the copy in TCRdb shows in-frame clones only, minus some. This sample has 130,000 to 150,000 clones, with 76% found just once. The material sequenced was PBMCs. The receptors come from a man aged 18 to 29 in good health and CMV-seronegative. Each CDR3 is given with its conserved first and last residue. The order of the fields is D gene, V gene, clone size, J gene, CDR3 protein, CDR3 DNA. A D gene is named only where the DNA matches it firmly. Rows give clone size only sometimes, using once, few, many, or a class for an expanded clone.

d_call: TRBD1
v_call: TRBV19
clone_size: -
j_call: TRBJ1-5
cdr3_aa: CASSMPRDRPLGNQPQHF
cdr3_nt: TGTGCCAGTAGTATGCCTCGGGACAGACCACTAGGCAATCAGCCCCAGCATTTT

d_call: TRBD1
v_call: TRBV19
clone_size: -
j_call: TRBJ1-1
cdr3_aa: CASTLGQGPTEAFF
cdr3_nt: TGTGCCAGTACCCTAGGACAGGGGCCCACTGAAGCTTTCTTT

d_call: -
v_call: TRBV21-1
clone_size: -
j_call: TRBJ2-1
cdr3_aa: CASKGGQNYNEQFF
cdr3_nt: TGTGCCAGCAAAGGAGGGCAGAATTACAATGAGCAGTTCTTC

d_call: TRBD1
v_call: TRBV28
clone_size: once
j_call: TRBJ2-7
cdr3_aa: CASTGTGPYEQYF
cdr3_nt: TGTGCCAGCACCGGGACAGGTCCCTACGAGCAGTACTTC

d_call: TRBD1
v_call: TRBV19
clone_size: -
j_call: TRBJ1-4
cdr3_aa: CASSMQGQQELFF
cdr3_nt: TGTGCCAGTAGTATGCAGGGACAGCAAGAACTGTTTTTT

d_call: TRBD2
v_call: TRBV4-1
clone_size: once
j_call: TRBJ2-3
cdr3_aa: CASSQSGGSGTDTEYF
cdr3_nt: TGCGCCAGCAGCCAATCGGGGGGATCGGGCACAGATACGGAGTATTTT

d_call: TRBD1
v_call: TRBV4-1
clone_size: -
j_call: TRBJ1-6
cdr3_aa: CASSQGQGGRSPLHF
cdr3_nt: TGCGCCAGCAGCCAAGGACAGGGGGGCCGGTCACCCCTCCACTTT

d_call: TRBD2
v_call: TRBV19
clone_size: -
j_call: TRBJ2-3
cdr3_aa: CASGISGGRTDTQYF
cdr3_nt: TGTGCCAGTGGCATTAGCGGGGGGCGCACAGATACGCAGTATTTT

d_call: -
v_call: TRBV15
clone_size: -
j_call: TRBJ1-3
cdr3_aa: CATSRARNTIYF
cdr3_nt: TGTGCCACCAGCAGAGCCAGAAACACCATATATTTT

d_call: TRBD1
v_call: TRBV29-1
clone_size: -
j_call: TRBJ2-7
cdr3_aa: CSVHRTGGDTESYEQYF
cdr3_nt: TGCAGCGTGCACCGGACAGGGGGAGACACGGAATCCTACGAGCAGTACTTC

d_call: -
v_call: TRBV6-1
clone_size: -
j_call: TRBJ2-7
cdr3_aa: CASGEGGRLYEQYF
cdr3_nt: TGTGCCAGCGGAGAGGGGGGGCGTCTCTACGAGCAGTACTTC

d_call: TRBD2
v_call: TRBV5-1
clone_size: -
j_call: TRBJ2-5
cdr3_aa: CASSFQESSGRAGETQYF
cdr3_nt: TGCGCCAGCAGCTTCCAGGAGTCTAGCGGGAGGGCCGGCGAGACCCAGTACTTC

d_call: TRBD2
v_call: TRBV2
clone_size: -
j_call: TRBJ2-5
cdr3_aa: CASRPLLAGIETQYF
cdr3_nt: TGTGCCAGCAGACCTTTACTAGCGGGGATAGAGACCCAGTACTTC

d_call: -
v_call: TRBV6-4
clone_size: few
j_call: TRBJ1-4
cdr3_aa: CASSDSSGRGTANEKLFF
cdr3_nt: TGTGCCAGCAGTGACTCTTCGGGCAGGGGTACCGCTAATGAAAAACTGTTTTTT

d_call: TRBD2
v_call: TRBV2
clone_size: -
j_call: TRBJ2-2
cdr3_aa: CASKAGGTYTGELFF
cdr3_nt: TGTGCCAGCAAAGCGGGGGGGACGTACACCGGGGAGCTGTTTTTT